These T cell receptor beta chains were read from a single sample in a study of CD8 T cells in ankylosing spondylitis. In TCRdb, the 5' RACE reads were re-called with MiXCR into one record per CDR3 protein. The table has some 220,000 distinct CDR3 sequences, about 7% seen once. Sequenced input: blood, either unsorted or a sorted T cell fraction (not recorded which). The receptors stem from a male donor with ankylosing spondylitis. The CDR3 runs from the conserved cysteine through the conserved F or W. Fields, in order: D gene, clone size, J gene, V gene, CDR3 DNA, CDR3 protein. A D gene is named only where the DNA matches it firmly. Not every row has a clone size; where given, it reads once, few, many or a size class.

D gene: TRBD1; clone size: .; J gene: TRBJ1-1; V gene: TRBV19; CDR3 DNA: TGTGCCAGTAGTAGAGGACAGGGCATGAACACTGAAGCTTTCTTT; CDR3 protein: CASSRGQGMNTEAFF
D gene: TRBD2; clone size: .; J gene: TRBJ2-3; V gene: TRBV7-9; CDR3 DNA: TGTGCCAGCAGCTTTGGATACTTAGGGACTAGCAATGATAGGCAGTATTTT; CDR3 protein: CASSFGYLGTSNDRQYF
D gene: .; clone size: many; J gene: TRBJ2-3; V gene: TRBV6-2/TRBV6-3; CDR3 DNA: TGTGCCAGCACCGACCGTACCACAGATACGCAGTATTTT; CDR3 protein: CASTDRTTDTQYF
D gene: TRBD2; clone size: many; J gene: TRBJ2-1; V gene: TRBV7-2; CDR3 DNA: TGTGCCAGCAGCGAGACCGGGACTACCCTCAATGAGCAGTTCTTC; CDR3 protein: CASSETGTTLNEQFF
D gene: .; clone size: many; J gene: TRBJ2-5; V gene: TRBV27; CDR3 DNA: TGTGCCAGCCGTCGCGGTTACGAAGAGACCCAGTACTTC; CDR3 protein: CASRRGYEETQYF
D gene: .; clone size: few; J gene: TRBJ1-1; V gene: TRBV4-3; CDR3 DNA: TGCGCCAGCAGCCAAGTCCCGCTTATGAACACTGAAGCTTTCTTT; CDR3 protein: CASSQVPLMNTEAFF
D gene: TRBD1; clone size: many; J gene: TRBJ1-1; V gene: TRBV6-1; CDR3 DNA: TGTGCCAGCAGACCGGGACAGCTGAACACTGAAGCTTTCTTT; CDR3 protein: CASRPGQLNTEAFF
D gene: .; clone size: .; J gene: TRBJ1-5; V gene: TRBV19; CDR3 DNA: TGTGCCAGTAGTACGGGAGAACAGGGCTTCATTAGCAATCAGCCCCAGCATTTT; CDR3 protein: CASSTGEQGFISNQPQHF
D gene: TRBD2; clone size: many; J gene: TRBJ2-1; V gene: TRBV7-2; CDR3 DNA: TGTGCCAGCAGCTTTCCAACTAGCGGAGAAGATGAGCAGTTCTTC; CDR3 protein: CASSFPTSGEDEQFF
D gene: .; clone size: many; J gene: TRBJ2-5; V gene: TRBV12-3/TRBV12-4; CDR3 DNA: TGTGCCAGCAAAAACAGAGTAGCCTACGGGTTAGGAGAGACCCAGTACTTC; CDR3 protein: CASKNRVAYGLGETQYF
D gene: .; clone size: many; J gene: TRBJ2-7; V gene: TRBV4-3; CDR3 DNA: TGCGCCAGCAGCCAAGAGCCGGGGTACGAGCAGTACTTC; CDR3 protein: CASSQEPGYEQYF
D gene: .; clone size: many; J gene: TRBJ2-2; V gene: TRBV27; CDR3 DNA: TGTGCCAGCAGTTGGACAACCACCGGGGAGCTGTTTTTT; CDR3 protein: CASSWTTTGELFF
D gene: TRBD1; clone size: many; J gene: TRBJ1-5; V gene: TRBV20-1; CDR3 DNA: TGCAGTGCTAGGGGCCCAGGGGGCTCTCAGCCCCAGCATTTT; CDR3 protein: CSARGPGGSQPQHF
D gene: .; clone size: many; J gene: TRBJ2-7; V gene: TRBV7-9; CDR3 DNA: TGTGCCAGCAGCGACAGGAGTGGCGACGAGCAGTACTTC; CDR3 protein: CASSDRSGDEQYF
D gene: .; clone size: few; J gene: TRBJ2-1; V gene: TRBV11-1; CDR3 DNA: TGTGCCAGCAGCCCGGGGGATCCCACCCATGAGCAGTTCTTC; CDR3 protein: CASSPGDPTHEQFF
D gene: TRBD2; clone size: many; J gene: TRBJ2-1; V gene: TRBV27; CDR3 DNA: TGTGCCAGCAGTCAAGCGGGAGGGCCCTTGAATGAGCAGTTCTTC; CDR3 protein: CASSQAGGPLNEQFF
D gene: TRBD1; clone size: .; J gene: TRBJ2-5; V gene: TRBV7-7; CDR3 DNA: TGTGCTAGCAGCCGAGGGGACAGACACCAAGAGACCCAGTACTTC; CDR3 protein: CASSRGDRHQETQYF
D gene: .; clone size: many; J gene: TRBJ2-2; V gene: TRBV7-9; CDR3 DNA: TGTGCCAGCAGCTTAAACAGCGCGAACACCGGGGAGCTGTTTTTT; CDR3 protein: CASSLNSANTGELFF
D gene: TRBD1; clone size: many; J gene: TRBJ2-7; V gene: TRBV28; CDR3 DNA: TGTGCCAGCAGTTCCCCGGGACAGGGTCGCTACGAGCAGTACTTC; CDR3 protein: CASSSPGQGRYEQYF
D gene: TRBD1; clone size: .; J gene: TRBJ2-5; V gene: TRBV9; CDR3 DNA: TGTGCCAGCAGCGTAGGACAGGGAGAGACCCAGTACTTC; CDR3 protein: CASSVGQGETQYF
D gene: TRBD2; clone size: .; J gene: TRBJ2-1; V gene: TRBV7-9; CDR3 DNA: TGTGCCAGCAGCCCCGGTTTGAGCGGGAGGTTCAATGAGCAGTTCTTC; CDR3 protein: CASSPGLSGRFNEQFF
D gene: .; clone size: few; J gene: TRBJ1-4; V gene: TRBV23-1; CDR3 DNA: TGCGCCAGCACCCCGGGACTGACTGAAAAACTGTTTTTT; CDR3 protein: CASTPGLTEKLFF
D gene: .; clone size: many; J gene: TRBJ2-1; V gene: TRBV29-1; CDR3 DNA: TGCAGCGCCTTCGACAGGATTGAGCAGTTCTTC; CDR3 protein: CSAFDRIEQFF
D gene: .; clone size: many; J gene: TRBJ2-7; V gene: TRBV7-2; CDR3 DNA: TGTGCCAGCAGCTTACCGACCGACTACGAGCAGTACTTC; CDR3 protein: CASSLPTDYEQYF
D gene: TRBD1; clone size: .; J gene: TRBJ2-5; V gene: TRBV27; CDR3 DNA: TGTGCCAGCAGTTTTTCCGGGACAGGGGGCGCAGAGACCCAGTACTTC; CDR3 protein: CASSFSGTGGAETQYF
D gene: .; clone size: many; J gene: TRBJ1-1; V gene: TRBV19; CDR3 DNA: TGTGCCAGTAGTATAGATCAGGCGAGACTTGAAGCTTTCTTT; CDR3 protein: CASSIDQARLEAFF
D gene: TRBD1; clone size: .; J gene: TRBJ2-3; V gene: TRBV11-1; CDR3 DNA: TGTGCCAGCAGCTTACGGTCCGGACAGGGGAGGGATACGCAGTATTTT; CDR3 protein: CASSLRSGQGRDTQYF
D gene: .; clone size: many; J gene: TRBJ1-5; V gene: TRBV11-2; CDR3 DNA: TGTGCCAGCAGCTTAGTCACCGGGGCACAGGGACTCAATCAGCCCCAGCATTTT; CDR3 protein: CASSLVTGAQGLNQPQHF
D gene: TRBD2; clone size: many; J gene: TRBJ2-2; V gene: TRBV6-5; CDR3 DNA: TGTGCCAGCAGTTACGAACCAGCGGGAAATACCGGGGAGCTGTTTTTT; CDR3 protein: CASSYEPAGNTGELFF